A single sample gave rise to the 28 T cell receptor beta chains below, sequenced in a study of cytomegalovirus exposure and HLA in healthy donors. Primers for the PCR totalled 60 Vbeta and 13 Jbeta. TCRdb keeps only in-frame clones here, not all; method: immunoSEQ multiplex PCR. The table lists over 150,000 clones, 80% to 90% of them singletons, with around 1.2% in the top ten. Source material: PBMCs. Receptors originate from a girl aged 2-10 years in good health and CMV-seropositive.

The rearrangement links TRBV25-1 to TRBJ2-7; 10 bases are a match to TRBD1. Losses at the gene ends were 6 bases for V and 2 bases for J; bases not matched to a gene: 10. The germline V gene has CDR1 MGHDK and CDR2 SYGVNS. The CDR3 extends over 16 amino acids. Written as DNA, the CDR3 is TGTGCCAGCAGCGAAACTTCCGGGACAGGGGCCTACGAGCAGTACTTC. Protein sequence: CASSETSGTGAYEQYF.

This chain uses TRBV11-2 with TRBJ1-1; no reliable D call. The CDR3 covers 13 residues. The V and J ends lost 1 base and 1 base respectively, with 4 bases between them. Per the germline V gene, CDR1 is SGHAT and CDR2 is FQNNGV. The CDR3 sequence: CASSLAQNTEAFF. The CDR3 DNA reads TGTGCCAGCAGCTTAGCACAGAACACTGAAGCTTTCTTT.

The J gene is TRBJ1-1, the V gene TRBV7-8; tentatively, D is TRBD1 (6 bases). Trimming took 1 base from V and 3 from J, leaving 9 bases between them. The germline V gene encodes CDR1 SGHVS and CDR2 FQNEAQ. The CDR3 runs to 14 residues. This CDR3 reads CASSLVGQHTEAFF. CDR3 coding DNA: TGTGCCAGCAGCTTAGTGGGACAACACACTGAAGCTTTCTTT.

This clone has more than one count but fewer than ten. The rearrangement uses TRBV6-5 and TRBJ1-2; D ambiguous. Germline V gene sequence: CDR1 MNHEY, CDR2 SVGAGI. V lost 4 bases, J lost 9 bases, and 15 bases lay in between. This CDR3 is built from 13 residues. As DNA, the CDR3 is TGTGCCAGCAGTTTCCAACGGGGATCCAGCTACACCTTC. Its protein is CASSFQRGSSYTF.

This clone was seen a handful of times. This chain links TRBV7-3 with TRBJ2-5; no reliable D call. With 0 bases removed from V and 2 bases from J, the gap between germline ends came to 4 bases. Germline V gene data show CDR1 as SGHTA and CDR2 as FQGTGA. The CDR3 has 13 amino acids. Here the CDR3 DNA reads TGTGCCAGCAGCTTAACCAGACAAGAGACCCAGTACTTC. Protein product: CASSLTRQETQYF.

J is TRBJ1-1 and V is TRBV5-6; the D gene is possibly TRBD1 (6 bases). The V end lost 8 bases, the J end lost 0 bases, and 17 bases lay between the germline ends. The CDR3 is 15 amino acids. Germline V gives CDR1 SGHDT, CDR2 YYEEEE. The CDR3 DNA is TGTGCCAGAGCAGGGGTTAGAGGGATGAACACTGAAGCTTTCTTT. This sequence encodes CARAGVRGMNTEAFF.

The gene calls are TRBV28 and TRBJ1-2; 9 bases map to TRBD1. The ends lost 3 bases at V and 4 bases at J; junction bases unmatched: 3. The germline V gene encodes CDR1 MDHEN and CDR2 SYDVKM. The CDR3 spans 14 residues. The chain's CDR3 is CASSFGTGIYGYTF. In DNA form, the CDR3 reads TGTGCCAGCAGTTTTGGGACAGGGATCTATGGCTACACCTTC.

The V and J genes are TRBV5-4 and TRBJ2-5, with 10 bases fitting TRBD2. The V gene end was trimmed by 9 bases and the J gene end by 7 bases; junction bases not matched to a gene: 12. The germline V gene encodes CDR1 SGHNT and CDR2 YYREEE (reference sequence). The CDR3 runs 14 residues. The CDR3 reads CAIIAGGLSGTQYF. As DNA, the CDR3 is TGTGCCATCATAGCGGGAGGCCTGAGTGGGACCCAGTACTTC.

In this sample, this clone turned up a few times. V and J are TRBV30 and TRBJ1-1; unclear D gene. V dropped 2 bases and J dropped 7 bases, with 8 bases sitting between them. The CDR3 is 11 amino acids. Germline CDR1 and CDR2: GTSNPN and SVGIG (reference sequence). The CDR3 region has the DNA TGTGCCTGGAGTAGCCGAGATGAAGCTTTCTTT. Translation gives CAWSSRDEAFF.

The CDR3: CASSSVGLADYEQYF. In DNA form, the CDR3 reads TGTGCCAGCAGCTCCGTGGGACTAGCAGACTACGAGCAGTACTTC. The gene calls are TRBV11-3 and TRBJ2-7, with 9 bases fitting TRBD2. Trimming cost V 4 bases and J 3 bases; bases outside gene matches: 7. In germline, CDR1 is SGHNT, CDR2 YENEEA. This CDR3 has 15 amino acids.

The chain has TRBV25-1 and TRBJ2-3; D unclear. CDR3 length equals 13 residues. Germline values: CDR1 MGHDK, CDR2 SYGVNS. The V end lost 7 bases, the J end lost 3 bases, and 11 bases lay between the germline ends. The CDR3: CASTLTTTDTQYF. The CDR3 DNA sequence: TGTGCCAGCACCTTGACAACTACAGATACGCAGTATTTT.

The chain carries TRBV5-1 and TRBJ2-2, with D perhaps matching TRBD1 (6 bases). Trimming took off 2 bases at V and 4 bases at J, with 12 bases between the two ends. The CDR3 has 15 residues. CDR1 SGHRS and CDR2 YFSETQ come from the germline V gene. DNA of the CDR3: TGCGCCAGCAGCTTTAACACAGGGCCCACCGGGGAGCTGTTTTTT. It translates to CASSFNTGPTGELFF.

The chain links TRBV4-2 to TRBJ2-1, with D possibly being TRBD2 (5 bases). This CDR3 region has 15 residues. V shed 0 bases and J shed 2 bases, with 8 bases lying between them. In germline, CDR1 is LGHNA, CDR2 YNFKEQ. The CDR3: CASSQEQRTYNEQFF. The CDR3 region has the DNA TGTGCCAGCAGCCAAGAGCAGCGGACCTACAATGAGCAGTTCTTC.

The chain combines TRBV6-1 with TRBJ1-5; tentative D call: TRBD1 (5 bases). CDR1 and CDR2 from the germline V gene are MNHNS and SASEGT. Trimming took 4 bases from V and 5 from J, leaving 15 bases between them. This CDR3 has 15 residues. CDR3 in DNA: TGTGCCAGCAGTGTAGGCGGGGCCCGGGATCAGCCCCAGCATTTT. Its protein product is CASSVGGARDQPQHF.

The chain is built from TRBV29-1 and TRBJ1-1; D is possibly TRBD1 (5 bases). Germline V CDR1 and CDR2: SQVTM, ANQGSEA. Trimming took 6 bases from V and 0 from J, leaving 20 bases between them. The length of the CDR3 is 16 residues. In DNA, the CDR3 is TGCAGCGTGCCAGACCTCCAGGGAAGGTTGAACACTGAAGCTTTCTTT. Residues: CSVPDLQGRLNTEAFF.

The CDR3 sequence: CASSQTSGRGYEQYF. CDR3 in DNA: TGTGCCAGCAGCCAGACGAGCGGGAGGGGATACGAGCAGTACTTC. V usage is TRBV9 and J usage is TRBJ2-5, with 10 bases aligning to TRBD2. With the DNA end fitting TRBJ2-7 better, the J assignment may be wrong. Germline-derived CDR1 and CDR2 are SGDLS and YYNGEE. This CDR3 has 15 amino acids.

In DNA, the CDR3 is TGTGCCTGGAGTATACGAGGGACAGGGTGGTGCACCATATATTTT. It encodes CAWSIRGTGWCTIYF. The chain combines TRBV30 with TRBJ1-3, with 9 bases matching TRBD1. V lost 2 bases to trimming and J lost 9 bases; unmatched junction nucleotides: 11. There are 15 residues in the CDR3. Germline V gives CDR1 GTSNPN, CDR2 SVGIG (reference sequence). Looking up the rest from reference TRBV30 and TRBJ1-3 gives the full variable domain: SQTIHQWPATLVQPVGSPLSLECTVEGTSNPNLYWYRQAAGRGLQLLFYSVGIGQISSEVPQNLSASRPQDRQFILSSKKLLLSDSGFYLCAWSIRGTGWCTIYFGEGSWLTVV.

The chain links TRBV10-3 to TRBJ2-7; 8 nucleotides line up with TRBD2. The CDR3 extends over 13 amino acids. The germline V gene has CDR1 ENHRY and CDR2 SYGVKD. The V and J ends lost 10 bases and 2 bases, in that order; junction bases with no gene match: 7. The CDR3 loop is CATTRGGAYEQYF. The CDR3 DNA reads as TGTGCCACCACTCGGGGGGGCGCCTACGAGCAGTACTTC.

The CDR3 nucleotides read TGTGCCAGCAGACACAGGGGAACTAATGAAAAACTGTTTTTT. Residues: CASRHRGTNEKLFF. The chain combines TRBV6-5 with TRBJ1-4; 7 bases align to TRBD1. Germline loops: CDR1 MNHEY, CDR2 SVGAGI. V lost 6 bases and J lost 1; bases outside the gene matches: 2. CDR3 length: 14 residues.

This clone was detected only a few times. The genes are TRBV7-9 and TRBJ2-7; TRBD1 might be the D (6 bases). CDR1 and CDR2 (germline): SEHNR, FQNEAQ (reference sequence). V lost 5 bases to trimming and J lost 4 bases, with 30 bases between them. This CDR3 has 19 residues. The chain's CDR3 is CASSPRQGLGKGPLYEQYF. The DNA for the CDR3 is TGTGCCAGCAGCCCCCGGCAGGGGTTGGGTAAAGGCCCTTTATACGAGCAGTACTTC.

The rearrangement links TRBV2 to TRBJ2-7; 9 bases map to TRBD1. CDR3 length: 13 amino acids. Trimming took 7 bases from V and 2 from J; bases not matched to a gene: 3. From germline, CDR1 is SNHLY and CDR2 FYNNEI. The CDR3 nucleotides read TGTGCCAGCAAGAGGACAGGGGCCTACGAGCAGTACTTC. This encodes CASKRTGAYEQYF.

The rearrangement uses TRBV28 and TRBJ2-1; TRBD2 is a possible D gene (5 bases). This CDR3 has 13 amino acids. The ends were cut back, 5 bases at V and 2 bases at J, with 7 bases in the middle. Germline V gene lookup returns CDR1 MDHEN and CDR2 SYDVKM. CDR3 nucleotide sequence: TGTGCCAGCAGTCCCGGGGCCTACAATGAGCAGTTCTTC. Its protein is CASSPGAYNEQFF.

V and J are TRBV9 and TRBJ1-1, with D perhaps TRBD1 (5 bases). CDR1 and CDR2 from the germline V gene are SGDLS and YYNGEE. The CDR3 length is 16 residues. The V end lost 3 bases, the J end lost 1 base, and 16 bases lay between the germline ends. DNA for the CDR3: TGTGCCAGCAGCGCTGCCCAGGGTCTCGGGAACACTGAAGCTTTCTTT. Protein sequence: CASSAAQGLGNTEAFF.

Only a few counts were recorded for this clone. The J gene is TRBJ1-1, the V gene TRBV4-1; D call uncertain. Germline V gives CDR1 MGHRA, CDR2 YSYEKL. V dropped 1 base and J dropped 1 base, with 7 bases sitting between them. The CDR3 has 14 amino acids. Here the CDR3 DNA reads TGCGCCAGCAGCCAAGGGCATCCGAACACTGAAGCTTTCTTT. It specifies CASSQGHPNTEAFF.

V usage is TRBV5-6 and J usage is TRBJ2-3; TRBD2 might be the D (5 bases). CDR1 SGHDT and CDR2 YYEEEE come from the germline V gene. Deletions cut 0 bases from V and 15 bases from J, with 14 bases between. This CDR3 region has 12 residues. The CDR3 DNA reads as TGTGCCAGCAGCTTGGGGAAAGGAGGCCCCTATTTT. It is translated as CASSLGKGGPYF.

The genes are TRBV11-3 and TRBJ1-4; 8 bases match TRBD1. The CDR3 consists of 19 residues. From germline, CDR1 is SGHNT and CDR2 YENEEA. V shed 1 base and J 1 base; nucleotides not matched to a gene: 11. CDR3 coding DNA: TGTGCCAGCAGCTTAGGTGAATGGCACACAGGGGGAACTAATGAAAAACTGTTTTTT. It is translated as CASSLGEWHTGGTNEKLFF.

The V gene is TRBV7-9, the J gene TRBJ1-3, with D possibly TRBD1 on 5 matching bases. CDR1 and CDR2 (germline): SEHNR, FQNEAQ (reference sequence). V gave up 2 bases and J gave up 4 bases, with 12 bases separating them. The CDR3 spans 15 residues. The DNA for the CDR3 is TGTGCCAGCAGCTTAATTCTCGGGGGGGGAAACACCATATATTTT. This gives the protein CASSLILGGGNTIYF.

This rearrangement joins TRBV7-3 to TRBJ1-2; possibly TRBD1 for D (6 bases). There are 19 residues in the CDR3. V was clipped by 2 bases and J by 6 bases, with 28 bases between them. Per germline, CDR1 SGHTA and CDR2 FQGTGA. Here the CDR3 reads CASSLLGIDGHRAVDGYTF. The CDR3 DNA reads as TGTGCCAGCAGCTTATTGGGTATCGATGGGCACAGGGCCGTCGATGGCTACACCTTC.